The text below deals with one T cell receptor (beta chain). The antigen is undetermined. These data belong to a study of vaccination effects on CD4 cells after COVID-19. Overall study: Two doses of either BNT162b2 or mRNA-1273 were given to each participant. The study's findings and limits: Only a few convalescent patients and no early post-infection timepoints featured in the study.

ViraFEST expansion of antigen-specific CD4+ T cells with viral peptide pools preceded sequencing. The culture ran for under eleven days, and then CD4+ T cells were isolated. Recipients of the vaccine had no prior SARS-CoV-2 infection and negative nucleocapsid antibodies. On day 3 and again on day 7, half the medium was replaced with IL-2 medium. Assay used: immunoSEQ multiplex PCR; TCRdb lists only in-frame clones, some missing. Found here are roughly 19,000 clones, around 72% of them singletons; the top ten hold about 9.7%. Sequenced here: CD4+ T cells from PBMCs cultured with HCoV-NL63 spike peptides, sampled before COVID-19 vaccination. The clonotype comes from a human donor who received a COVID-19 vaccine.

CDR3 amino acids: CASSFEGEKLFF. The CDR3 nucleotides are TGTGCCAGCAGTTTTGAGGGGGAAAAACTGTTTTTT. The chain links TRBV12-3 or TRBV12-4 to TRBJ1-4; a possible D gene is TRBD1 (5 bases). The V end was cut by 3 bases, the J end by 8 bases, with 7 bases between. The CDR3 sequence is 12 residues long.